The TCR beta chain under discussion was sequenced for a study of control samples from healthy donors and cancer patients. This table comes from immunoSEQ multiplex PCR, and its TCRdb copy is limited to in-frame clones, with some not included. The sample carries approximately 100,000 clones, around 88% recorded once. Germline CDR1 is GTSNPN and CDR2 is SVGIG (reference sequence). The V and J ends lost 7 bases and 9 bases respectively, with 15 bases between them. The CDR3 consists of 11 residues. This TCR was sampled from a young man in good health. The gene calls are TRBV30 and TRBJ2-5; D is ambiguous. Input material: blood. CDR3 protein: CAFQSPPSQYF. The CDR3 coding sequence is TGTGCCTTTCAGTCCCCACCGTCCCAGTACTTC.